A selection of T cell receptor beta chains follows, all from one sample in a study of T-cell memory formation after mild COVID-19. TCRdb re-called the 5' RACE reads through MiXCR, storing one row per CDR3 protein. The table records 250,000 to 300,000 distinct CDR3 sequences, 15% to 20% of them present only once. Specimen: PBMCs or a T cell subset sorted from them (not recorded which). These receptors all come from a man aged 18 to 35 who had mild COVID-19 (a few samples of this study predate the infection). Cell type and time point are not known. Each CDR3 is given with its conserved first and last residue. Each record gives: J gene, V gene, CDR3 protein.

TRBJ2-3,TRBV7-2,CASSLPASGAKDPDTQYF
TRBJ1-2,TRBV5-5,CASSSGQTKNYGYTF
TRBJ1-1,TRBV5-1,CASSLGQGKTEAFF
TRBJ1-5,TRBV6-5,CASSYGPPGQEAPQPQHF
TRBJ1-2,TRBV28,CASSQNRDSFYGYTF
TRBJ2-3,TRBV7-2,CASSSGRSTDTQYF
TRBJ2-3,TRBV12-3/TRBV12-4,CASINSGAGADTQYF
TRBJ1-2,TRBV4-3,CASSQALGGYYGYTF
TRBJ2-5,TRBV5-1,CASRAADSGALPGYF
TRBJ2-3,TRBV12-3/TRBV12-4,CASSPPNRGTDTQYF
TRBJ2-4,TRBV6-5,CATAGGPESKNIQYF
TRBJ2-2,TRBV10-3,CAIRGGAGTGELFF
TRBJ2-1,TRBV7-6,CASSLEVGLAGDEQFF
TRBJ2-3,TRBV27,CACGVVGTDTQYF
TRBJ2-1,TRBV12-3/TRBV12-4,CASRPGLANEQFF
TRBJ2-5,TRBV7-2,CASTALLGLWETQYF
TRBJ1-1,TRBV4-3,CASSQEGPNMNTEAFF
TRBJ2-3,TRBV5-8,CASSSSGGPERTDTQYF
TRBJ2-1,TRBV27,CASSFSGVREQFF
TRBJ2-1,TRBV20-1,CSASSGTSVGSEQFF
TRBJ1-5,TRBV19,CASSPDTDQPQHF
TRBJ1-6,TRBV20-1,CSARGATYNSPLHF
TRBJ1-4,TRBV5-6,CASSRGQGGEKLFF
TRBJ2-3,TRBV7-2,CASSLGPPRTNTDTQYF
TRBJ1-4,TRBV12-3/TRBV12-4,CASRNREANEKLFF
TRBJ1-1,TRBV11-2,CASSLTGTGNTEAFF
TRBJ1-2,TRBV7-2,CASSRGQGIGQNYGYTF
TRBJ2-3,TRBV4-1,CASSQEEGSTDTQYF
TRBJ2-5,TRBV7-9,CASSQTGVETQYF
TRBJ2-7,TRBV7-9,CASSSGTGPGNEQYF
TRBJ2-3,TRBV5-1,CASSFGGPTDTQYF
TRBJ1-2,TRBV7-2,CASSLGGSFPDGYTF
TRBJ2-3,TRBV5-1,CASSLVASEKTLPYF
TRBJ1-2,TRBV12-3/TRBV12-4,CASSLGTGGQGGYTF
TRBJ2-1,TRBV5-5,CASSFPGAKGSYNEQFF
TRBJ2-3,TRBV6-2/TRBV6-3,CASGSSQYF
TRBJ2-1,TRBV6-5,CASSYSRLNEQFF
TRBJ1-6,TRBV3-1,CATSRGSSPLHF
TRBJ2-3,TRBV6-5,CASSYQSTQYF
TRBJ2-3,TRBV2,CASSEEGVYTDTQYF
TRBJ2-7,TRBV3-1,CASSQEPHRHYEQYF
TRBJ2-1,TRBV7-2,CASSLVIRNEQFF
TRBJ2-3,TRBV5-5,CASSLGTLTDTQYF
TRBJ1-1,TRBV4-1,CASSQRPTGGDTEAFF
TRBJ2-5,TRBV2,CASRGASGAETQYF
TRBJ2-5,TRBV6-5,CASSLSGGAYQETQYF
TRBJ2-4,TRBV7-2,CASSHRGGATNIQYF
TRBJ1-1,TRBV29-1,CSVREGGNTEAFF
TRBJ1-1,TRBV11-2,CASSLGLQGLNTEAFF
TRBJ2-5,TRBV11-2,CASSLRAGATQETQYF
TRBJ2-5,TRBV7-2,CASSSRTGEKETQYF
TRBJ2-1,TRBV6-2/TRBV6-3,CASSLNRLRDNEQFF
TRBJ1-2,TRBV9,CASSVRDSGIDGYTF
TRBJ2-2,TRBV5-6,CASSPDSRNTGELFF
TRBJ1-2,TRBV12-3/TRBV12-4,CASSDHGQRAYGYTF